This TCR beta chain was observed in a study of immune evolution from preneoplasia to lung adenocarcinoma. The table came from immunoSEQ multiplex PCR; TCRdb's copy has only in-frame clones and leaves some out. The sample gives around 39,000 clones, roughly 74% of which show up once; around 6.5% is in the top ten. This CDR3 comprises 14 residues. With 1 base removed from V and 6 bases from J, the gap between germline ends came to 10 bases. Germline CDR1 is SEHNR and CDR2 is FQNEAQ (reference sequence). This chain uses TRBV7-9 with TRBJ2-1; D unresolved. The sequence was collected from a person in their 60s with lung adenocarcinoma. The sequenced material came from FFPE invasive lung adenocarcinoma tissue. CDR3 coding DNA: TGTGCCAGCAGCTTAGTCAGTAAGGCCAATGAGCAGTTCTTC. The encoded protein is CASSLVSKANEQFF.